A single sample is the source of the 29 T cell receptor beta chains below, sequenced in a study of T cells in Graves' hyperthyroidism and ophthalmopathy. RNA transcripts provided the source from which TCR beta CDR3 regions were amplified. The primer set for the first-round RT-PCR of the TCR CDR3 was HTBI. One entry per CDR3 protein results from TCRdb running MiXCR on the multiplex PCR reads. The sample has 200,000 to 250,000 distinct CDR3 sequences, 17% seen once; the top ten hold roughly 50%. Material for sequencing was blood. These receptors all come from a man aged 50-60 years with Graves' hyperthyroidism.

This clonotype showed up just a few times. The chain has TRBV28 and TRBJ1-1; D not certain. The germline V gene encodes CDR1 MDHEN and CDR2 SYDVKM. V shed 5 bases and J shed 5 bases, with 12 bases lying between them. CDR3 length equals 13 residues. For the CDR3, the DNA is TGTGCCAGCAGTGAGGGTTCAGGAACTGAAGCTTTCTTT. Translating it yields CASSEGSGTEAFF.

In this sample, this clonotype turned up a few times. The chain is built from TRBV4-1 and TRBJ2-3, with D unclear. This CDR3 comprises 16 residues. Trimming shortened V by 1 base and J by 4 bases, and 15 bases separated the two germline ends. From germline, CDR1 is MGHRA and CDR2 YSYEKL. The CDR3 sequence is CASSQGFPKAPDTQYF. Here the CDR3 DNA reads TGCGCCAGCAGCCAAGGCTTCCCAAAGGCCCCAGATACGCAGTATTTT.

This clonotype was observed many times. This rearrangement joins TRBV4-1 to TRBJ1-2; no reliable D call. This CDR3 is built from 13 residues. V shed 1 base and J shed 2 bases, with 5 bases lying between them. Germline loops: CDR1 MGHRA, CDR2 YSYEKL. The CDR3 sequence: CASSQGLNYGYTF. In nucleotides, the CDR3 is TGCGCCAGCAGCCAAGGGTTGAACTATGGCTACACCTTC.

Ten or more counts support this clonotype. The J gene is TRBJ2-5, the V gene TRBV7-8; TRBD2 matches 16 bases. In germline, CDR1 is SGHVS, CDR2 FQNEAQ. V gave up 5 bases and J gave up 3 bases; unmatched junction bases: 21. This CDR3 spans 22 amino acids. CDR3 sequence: CASSPKSGLAGGGPRSKETQYF. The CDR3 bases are TGTGCCAGCAGCCCTAAGTCGGGACTAGCGGGAGGGGGCCCGAGGTCCAAAGAGACCCAGTACTTC.

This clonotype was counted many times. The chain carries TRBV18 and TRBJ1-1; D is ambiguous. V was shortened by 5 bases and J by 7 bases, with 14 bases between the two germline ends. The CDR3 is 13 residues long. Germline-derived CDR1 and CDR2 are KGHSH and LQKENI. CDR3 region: CASSTLDGNEAFF. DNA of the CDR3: TGTGCCAGCTCAACCCTGGACGGGAATGAAGCTTTCTTT.

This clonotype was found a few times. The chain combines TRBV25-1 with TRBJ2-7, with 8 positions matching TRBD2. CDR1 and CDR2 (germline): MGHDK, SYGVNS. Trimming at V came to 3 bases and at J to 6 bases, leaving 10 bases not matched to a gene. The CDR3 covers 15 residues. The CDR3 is CASSDGGGQSSEQYF. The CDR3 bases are TGTGCCAGCAGTGACGGCGGGGGGCAGTCTTCCGAGCAGTACTTC.

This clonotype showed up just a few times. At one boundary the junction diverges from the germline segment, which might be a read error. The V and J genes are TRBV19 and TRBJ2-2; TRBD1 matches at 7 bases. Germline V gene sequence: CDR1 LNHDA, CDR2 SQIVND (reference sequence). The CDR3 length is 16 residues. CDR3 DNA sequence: TGTGCCAGTCGTATTACAGGGGCGTCCGGCACCGGGGAGCTGTTTTTT. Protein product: CASRITGASGTGELFF.

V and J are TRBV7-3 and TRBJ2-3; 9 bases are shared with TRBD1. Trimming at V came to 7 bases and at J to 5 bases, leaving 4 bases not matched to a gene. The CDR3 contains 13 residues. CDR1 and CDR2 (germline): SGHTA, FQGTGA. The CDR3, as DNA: TGTGCCAGCACCTGGGGACAGGGAGATACGCAGTATTTT. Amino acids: CASTWGQGDTQYF. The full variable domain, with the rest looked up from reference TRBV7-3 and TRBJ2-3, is GAGVSQTPSNKVTEKGKYVELRCDPISGHTALYWYRQSLGQGPEFLIYFQGTGAADDSGLPNDRFFAVRPEGSVSTLKIQRTERGDSAVYLCASTWGQGDTQYFGPGTRLTVL.

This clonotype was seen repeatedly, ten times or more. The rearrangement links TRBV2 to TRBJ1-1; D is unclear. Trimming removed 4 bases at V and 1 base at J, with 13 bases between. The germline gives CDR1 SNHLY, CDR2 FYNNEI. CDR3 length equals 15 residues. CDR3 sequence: CASSGLLTANTEAFF. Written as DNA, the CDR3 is TGTGCCAGCAGTGGTTTACTAACAGCGAACACTGAAGCTTTCTTT.

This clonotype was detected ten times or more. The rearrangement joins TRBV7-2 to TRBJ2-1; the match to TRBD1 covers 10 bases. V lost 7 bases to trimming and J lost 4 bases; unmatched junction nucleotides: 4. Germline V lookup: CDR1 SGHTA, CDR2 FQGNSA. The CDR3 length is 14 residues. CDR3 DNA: TGTGCCAGCATCCGGGACAGGGGATACAATGAGCAGTTCTTC. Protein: CASIRDRGYNEQFF.

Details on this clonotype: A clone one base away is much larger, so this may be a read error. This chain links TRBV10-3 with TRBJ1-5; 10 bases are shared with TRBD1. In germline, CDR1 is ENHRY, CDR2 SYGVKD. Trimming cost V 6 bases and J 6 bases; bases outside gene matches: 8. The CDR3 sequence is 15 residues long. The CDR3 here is CAISQGQGGGQPQHF. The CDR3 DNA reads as TGTGCCATCAGCCAAGGACAGGGGGGCGGTCAGCCCCAGCATTTT.

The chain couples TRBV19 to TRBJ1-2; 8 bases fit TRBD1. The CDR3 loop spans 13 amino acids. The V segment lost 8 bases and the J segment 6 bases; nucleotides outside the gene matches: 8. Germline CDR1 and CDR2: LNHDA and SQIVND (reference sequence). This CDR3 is CASERQGTNGYTF. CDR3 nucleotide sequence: TGTGCCAGTGAAAGACAGGGGACGAATGGCTACACCTTC.

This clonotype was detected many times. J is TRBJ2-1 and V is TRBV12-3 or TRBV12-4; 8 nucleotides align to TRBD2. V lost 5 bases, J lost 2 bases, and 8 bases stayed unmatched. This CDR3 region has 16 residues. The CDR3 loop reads CASSLKAGVAYNEQFF. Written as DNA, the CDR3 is TGTGCCAGCAGTCTGAAAGCGGGAGTTGCCTACAATGAGCAGTTCTTC.

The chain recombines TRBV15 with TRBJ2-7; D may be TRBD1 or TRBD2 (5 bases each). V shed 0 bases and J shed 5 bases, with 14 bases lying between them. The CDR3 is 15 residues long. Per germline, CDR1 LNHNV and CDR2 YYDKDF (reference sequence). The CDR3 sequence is CATSRDRWGSNEQYF. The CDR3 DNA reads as TGTGCCACCAGCAGAGATCGGTGGGGGAGCAACGAGCAGTACTTC.

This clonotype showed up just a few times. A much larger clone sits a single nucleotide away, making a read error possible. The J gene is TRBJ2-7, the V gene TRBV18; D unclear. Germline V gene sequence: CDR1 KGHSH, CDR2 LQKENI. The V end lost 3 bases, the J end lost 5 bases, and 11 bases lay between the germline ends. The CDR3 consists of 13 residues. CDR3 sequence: CASSPTREHEQYF. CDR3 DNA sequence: TGTGCCAGCTCACCGACAAGGGAACACGAGCAGTACTTC.

CDR3 DNA: TGTGCCAGCAGCCAAGTATTAGGCGAGCAGTACTTC. This codes for CASSQVLGEQYF. The V gene is TRBV3-1, the J gene TRBJ2-7; D not certain. This CDR3 contains 12 residues. CDR1 and CDR2 from the germline V gene are LGHDT and YNNKEL (reference sequence). Trimming cost V 1 base and J 6 bases, with 7 bases left between them.

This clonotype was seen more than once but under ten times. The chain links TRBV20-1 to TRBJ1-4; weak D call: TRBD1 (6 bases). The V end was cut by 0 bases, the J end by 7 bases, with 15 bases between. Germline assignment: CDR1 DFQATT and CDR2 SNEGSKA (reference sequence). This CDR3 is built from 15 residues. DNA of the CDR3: TGCAGTGCTAGAGACCTTACAGGGTCCAGTGAAAAACTGTTTTTT. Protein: CSARDLTGSSEKLFF.

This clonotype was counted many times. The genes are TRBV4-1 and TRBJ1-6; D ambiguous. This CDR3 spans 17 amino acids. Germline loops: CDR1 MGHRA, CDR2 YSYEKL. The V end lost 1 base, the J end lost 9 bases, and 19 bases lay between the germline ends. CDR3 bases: TGCGCCAGCAGCCAAGGGGTTGAAGGGCTCGAGGGTTCACCCCTCCACTTT. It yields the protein CASSQGVEGLEGSPLHF.

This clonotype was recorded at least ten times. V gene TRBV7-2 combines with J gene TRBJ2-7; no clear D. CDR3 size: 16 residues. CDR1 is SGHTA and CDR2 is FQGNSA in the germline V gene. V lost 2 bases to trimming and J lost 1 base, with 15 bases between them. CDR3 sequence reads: CASSLRIGLESYEQYF. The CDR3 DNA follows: TGTGCCAGCAGCTTACGGATTGGCCTAGAGTCCTACGAGCAGTACTTC.

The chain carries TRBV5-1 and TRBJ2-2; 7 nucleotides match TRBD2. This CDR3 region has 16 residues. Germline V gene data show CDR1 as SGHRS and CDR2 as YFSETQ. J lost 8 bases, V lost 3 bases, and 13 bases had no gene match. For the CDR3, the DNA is TGCGCCAGCAGCTCCGCCCCCCGGACTAGTCCTGGGGAGCTGTTTTTT. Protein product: CASSSAPRTSPGELFF.

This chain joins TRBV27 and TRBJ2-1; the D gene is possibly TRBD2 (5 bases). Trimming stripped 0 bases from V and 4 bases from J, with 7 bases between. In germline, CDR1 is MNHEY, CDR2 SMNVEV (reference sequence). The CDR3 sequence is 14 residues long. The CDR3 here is CASSLSRGYNEQFF. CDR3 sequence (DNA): TGTGCCAGCAGTTTATCTCGCGGGTACAATGAGCAGTTCTTC.

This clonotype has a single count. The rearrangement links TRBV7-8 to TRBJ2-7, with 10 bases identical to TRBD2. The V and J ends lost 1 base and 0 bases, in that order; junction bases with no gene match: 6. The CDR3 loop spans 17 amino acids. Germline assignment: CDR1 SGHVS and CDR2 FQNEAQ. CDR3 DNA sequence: TGTGCCAGCAGCTTAGAGGCTAGCGGGAGAGACTCCTACGAGCAGTACTTC. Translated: CASSLEASGRDSYEQYF.

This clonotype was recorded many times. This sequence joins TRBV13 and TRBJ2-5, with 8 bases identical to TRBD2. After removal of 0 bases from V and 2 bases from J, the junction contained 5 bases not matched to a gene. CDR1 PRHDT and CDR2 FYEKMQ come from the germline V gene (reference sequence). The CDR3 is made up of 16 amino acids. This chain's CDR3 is CASSLGLGLGQETQYF. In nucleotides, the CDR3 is TGTGCCAGCAGCTTAGGCCTGGGACTAGGGCAAGAGACCCAGTACTTC.

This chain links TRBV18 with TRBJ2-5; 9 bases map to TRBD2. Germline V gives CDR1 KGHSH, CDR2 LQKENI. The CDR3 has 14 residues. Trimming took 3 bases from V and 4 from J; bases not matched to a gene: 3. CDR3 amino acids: CASSPRGGRETQYF. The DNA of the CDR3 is TGTGCCAGCTCACCGCGGGGGGGCAGAGAGACCCAGTACTTC.

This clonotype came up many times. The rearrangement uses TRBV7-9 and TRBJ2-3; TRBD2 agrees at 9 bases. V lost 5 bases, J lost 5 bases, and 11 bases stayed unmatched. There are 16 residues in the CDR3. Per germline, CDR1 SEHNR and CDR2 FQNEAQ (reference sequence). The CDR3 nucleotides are TGTGCCAGCAGCCCCGGAGGTCGCGGGAGGGGAGATACGCAGTATTTT. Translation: CASSPGGRGRGDTQYF. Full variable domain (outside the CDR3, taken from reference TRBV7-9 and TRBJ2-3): DTGVSQNPRHKITKRGQNVTFRCDPISEHNRLYWYRQTLGQGPEFLTYFQNEAQLEKSRLLSDRFSAERPKGSFSTLEIQRTEQGDSAMYLCASSPGGRGRGDTQYFGPGTRLTVL.

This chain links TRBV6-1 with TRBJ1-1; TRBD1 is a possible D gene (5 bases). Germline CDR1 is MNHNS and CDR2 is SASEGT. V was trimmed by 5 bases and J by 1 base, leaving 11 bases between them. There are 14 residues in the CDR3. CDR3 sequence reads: CASSPAGANTEAFF. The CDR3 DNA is TGTGCCAGCAGTCCCGCCGGGGCGAACACTGAAGCTTTCTTT.

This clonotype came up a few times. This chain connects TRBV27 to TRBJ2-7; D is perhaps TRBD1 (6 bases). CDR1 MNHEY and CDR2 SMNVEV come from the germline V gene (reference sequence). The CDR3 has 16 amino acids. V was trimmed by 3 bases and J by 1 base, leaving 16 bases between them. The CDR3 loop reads CASSFNGQLISYEQYF. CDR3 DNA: TGTGCCAGCAGTTTCAACGGACAGCTAATATCCTACGAGCAGTACTTC.

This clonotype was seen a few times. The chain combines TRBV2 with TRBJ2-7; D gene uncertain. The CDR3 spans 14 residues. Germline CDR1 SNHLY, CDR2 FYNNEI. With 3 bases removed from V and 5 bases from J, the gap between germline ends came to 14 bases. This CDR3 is CASSDPKRGNEQYF. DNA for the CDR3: TGTGCCAGCAGTGACCCCAAGCGAGGCAACGAGCAGTACTTC. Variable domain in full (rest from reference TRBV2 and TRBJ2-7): EPEVTQTPSHQVTQMGQEVILRCVPISNHLYFYWYRQILGQKVEFLVSFYNNEISEKSEIFDDQFSVERPDGSNFTLKIRSTKLEDSAMYFCASSDPKRGNEQYFGPGTRLTVT.

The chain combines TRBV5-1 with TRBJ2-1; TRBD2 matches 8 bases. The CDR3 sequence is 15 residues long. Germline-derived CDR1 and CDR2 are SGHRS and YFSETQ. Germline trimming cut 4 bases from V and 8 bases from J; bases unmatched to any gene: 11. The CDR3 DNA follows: TGCGCCAGCAGCCCACGGACTAGCTGGGGCTATGAGCAGTTCTTC. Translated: CASSPRTSWGYEQFF.